Listed below are T cell receptor beta chains from one sample, sequenced in a study of blood T cell repertoires in COVID-19. Sequenced by immunoSEQ multiplex PCR; TCRdb stores in-frame clones only, minus some. The sample consists of about 120,000 clones, 70% to 90% of them appearing once. Sequenced sample: peripheral blood. These receptor sequences come from a human donor in a cohort sampled during active COVID-19. Each CDR3 is given with its conserved first and last residue.

v_gene	j_gene	CDR3aa
TRBV27	TRBJ2-7	CASRLTYEQYF
TRBV19	TRBJ2-7	CASSASQGYEQYF
TRBV5-1	TRBJ2-3	CASSPPQAFSTDTQYF
TRBV6-6	TRBJ2-7	CASLGTYYEQYF
TRBV5-1	TRBJ1-1	CASTDRGIMNTEAFF
TRBV3-1/TRBV3-2	TRBJ2-2	CASSQEIAGGPVIYGTGELFF
TRBV28	TRBJ2-3	CASSRGTSGSSTDTQYF
TRBV5-4	TRBJ2-1	CASSLGASGPYNEQFF
TRBV2	TRBJ2-2	CASSTTGQGTGELFF
TRBV30	TRBJ1-1	CAWSFTGRGTEAFF
TRBV28	TRBJ1-2	CASSTTGQGPNYGYTF
TRBV9	TRBJ2-7	CASSETSISYEQYF
TRBV10-3	TRBJ1-1	CAISRGQENTEAFF
TRBV15	TRBJ1-4	CATSKSPGQGWDEKLFF
TRBV5-4	TRBJ1-6	CASSLDRESNSPLHF
TRBV4-2	TRBJ2-7	CASSQEASGRSYEQYF
TRBV10-3	TRBJ1-6	CAISELQINSPLHF